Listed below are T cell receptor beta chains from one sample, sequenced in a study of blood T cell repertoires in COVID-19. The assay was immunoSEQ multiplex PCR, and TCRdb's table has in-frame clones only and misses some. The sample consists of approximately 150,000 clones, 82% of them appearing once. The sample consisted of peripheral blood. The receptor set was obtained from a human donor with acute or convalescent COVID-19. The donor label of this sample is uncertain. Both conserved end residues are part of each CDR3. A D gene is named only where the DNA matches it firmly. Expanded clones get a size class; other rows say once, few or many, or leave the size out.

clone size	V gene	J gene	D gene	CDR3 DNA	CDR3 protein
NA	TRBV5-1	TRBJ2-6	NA	TGCGCCAGCAGCTTGGGGGGAGCCTCTGGGGCCAACGTCCTGACTTTC	CASSLGGASGANVLTF
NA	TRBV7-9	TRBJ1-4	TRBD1	TGTGCCAGCAGTTACGGACAGGCTAATGAAAAACTGTTTTTT	CASSYGQANEKLFF
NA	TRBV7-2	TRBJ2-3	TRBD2	TGTGCCAGCAGCTTAGTGGGCGGGGGAACAGATACGCAGTATTTT	CASSLVGGGTDTQYF
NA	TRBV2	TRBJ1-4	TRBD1	TGTGCCAGCAGGAGCCGGGACAGGCTTAATGAAAAACTGTTTTTT	CASRSRDRLNEKLFF
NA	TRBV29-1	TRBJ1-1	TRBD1	TGCAGCGTGGGTAAGGGGGCCGGGACTGAAGCTTTCTTT	CSVGKGAGTEAFF
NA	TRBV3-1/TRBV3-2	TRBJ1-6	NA	TGTGCCAGCAGCCAAGGCAGGGTCGATTCACCCCTCCACTTT	CASSQGRVDSPLHF
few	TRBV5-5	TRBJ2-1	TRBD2	TGTGCCAGCAGCCGACTAGCGGGGGGGCTTAATGAGCAGTTCTTC	CASSRLAGGLNEQFF
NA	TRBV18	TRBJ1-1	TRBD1	TGTGCCAGCTCACGACAGGGGGCGGGCACTGAAGCTTTCTTT	CASSRQGAGTEAFF
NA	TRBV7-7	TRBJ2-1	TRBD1	TGTGCTAGCAGCTTAGGACGACAGGGTGGCTACAATGAGCAGTTCTTC	CASSLGRQGGYNEQFF
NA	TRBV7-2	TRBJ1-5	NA	TGTGCCAGCAGCTTAGTTCGGAGGCCAGGGGCCCAGCATTTT	CASSLVRRPGAQHF
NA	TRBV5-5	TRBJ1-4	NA	TGTGCCAGCAGACCTCAGGGGACAACTAATGAAAAACTGTTTTTT	CASRPQGTTNEKLFF